This is a list of T cell receptor beta chains from one sample in a study of Graves' ophthalmopathy and Graves' hyperthyroidism. TCRdb independently ran MiXCR on the multiplex PCR reads; one entry per CDR3 protein. Among 660,000 or so distinct CDR3 sequences listed, about two fifths were seen once. Sequencing was performed on peripheral blood. These receptors originate from an adult man with Graves' ophthalmopathy. CDR3s include the opening cysteine and the closing phenylalanine or tryptophan. A D gene is named only where the DNA matches it firmly. Clone size is given for some rows only: seen once, a few or many times, or a class if the clone is expanded.

v_call: TRBV12-3/TRBV12-4
j_call: TRBJ1-2
clone_size: few
d_call: -
cdr3_nt: TGTGCCAGCAGTTTATTTGGGGGGGCCGACTATGGCTACACCTTC
cdr3_aa: CASSLFGGADYGYTF

v_call: TRBV2
j_call: TRBJ1-1
clone_size: many
d_call: -
cdr3_nt: TGTGCCAGCAGTGAACAGGGGCCGAACACTGAAGCTTTCTTT
cdr3_aa: CASSEQGPNTEAFF

v_call: TRBV4-3
j_call: TRBJ2-7
clone_size: -
d_call: -
cdr3_nt: TGCGCCAGCAGCCAAGATCACCGTGTGGCAGGGTCTCCCGACCACTTC
cdr3_aa: CASSQDHRVAGSPDHF

v_call: TRBV25-1
j_call: TRBJ1-4
clone_size: once
d_call: -
cdr3_nt: TGTGCCAGCAGTGCTAGAAAACCGGGGAATGAAAAACTGTTTTTT
cdr3_aa: CASSARKPGNEKLFF

v_call: TRBV20-1
j_call: TRBJ2-7
clone_size: once
d_call: TRBD2
cdr3_nt: TGCAGTGCCGCAGCCTTACTAGCGGGGGCCTCCTACGAGCAGTACTTC
cdr3_aa: CSAAALLAGASYEQYF

v_call: TRBV4-1
j_call: TRBJ1-6
clone_size: -
d_call: TRBD1
cdr3_nt: TGCGCCAGCAGCCAAGGGACAGGGTTCTCACCCCTCCACTTT
cdr3_aa: CASSQGTGFSPLHF

v_call: TRBV15
j_call: TRBJ2-5
clone_size: many
d_call: -
cdr3_nt: TGTGCCACCAGTCCCCTCGAAGGGGAGGAGACCCAGTACTTC
cdr3_aa: CATSPLEGEETQYF

v_call: TRBV2
j_call: TRBJ2-1
clone_size: -
d_call: -
cdr3_nt: TGTGCCAGCAGTGATGGAGGGTATGAGCAGTTCTTC
cdr3_aa: CASSDGGYEQFF

v_call: TRBV7-8
j_call: TRBJ2-7
clone_size: -
d_call: -
cdr3_nt: TGTGCCAGCAGCCCGAACAATGGAAGCTTCTACGAGCAGTACTTC
cdr3_aa: CASSPNNGSFYEQYF

v_call: TRBV25-1
j_call: TRBJ1-4
clone_size: -
d_call: TRBD1
cdr3_nt: TGTGCCAGCAGTGCCTCGTCGGGACAGGGTGGTGAAAAACTGTTTTTT
cdr3_aa: CASSASSGQGGEKLFF

v_call: TRBV7-9
j_call: TRBJ1-2
clone_size: many
d_call: TRBD1
cdr3_nt: TGTGCCAGCAGCTCCGGACAGGGTGGCGGCTACACCTTC
cdr3_aa: CASSSGQGGGYTF

v_call: TRBV5-1
j_call: TRBJ2-5
clone_size: -
d_call: TRBD2
cdr3_nt: TGCGCCAGCAGCTGGAATAGCGGGAGCCAAGAGACCCAGTACTTC
cdr3_aa: CASSWNSGSQETQYF

v_call: TRBV11-2
j_call: TRBJ1-1
clone_size: -
d_call: -
cdr3_nt: TGTGCCAGCAGCCCAAGCGGGGGCGCGTACACTGAGGCTTTCTTT
cdr3_aa: CASSPSGGAYTEAFF

v_call: TRBV7-3
j_call: TRBJ2-1
clone_size: once
d_call: TRBD2
cdr3_nt: TGTGCCAGCAGCTTGGGGCCCAGCGGGGGATACAATGAGCAGTTCTTC
cdr3_aa: CASSLGPSGGYNEQFF

v_call: TRBV25-1
j_call: TRBJ2-7
clone_size: -
d_call: -
cdr3_nt: -
cdr3_aa: CASSIYLCSVEGRAYEQYF

v_call: TRBV25-1
j_call: TRBJ2-5
clone_size: once
d_call: -
cdr3_nt: TGTGCCGGCAGTGATCTTGATGGGGACCAAGAGACCCAGTACTTC
cdr3_aa: CAGSDLDGDQETQYF

v_call: TRBV2
j_call: TRBJ1-2
clone_size: many
d_call: -
cdr3_nt: TGTGCCAGCAGTGAGGGGGCTGGCTATGGCTACACCTTC
cdr3_aa: CASSEGAGYGYTF

v_call: TRBV2
j_call: TRBJ2-2
clone_size: few
d_call: TRBD2
cdr3_nt: TGTGCCAGCAGTGAAGCGCTGGGCGGGGGGTACACCGGGGAGCTGTTTTTT
cdr3_aa: CASSEALGGGYTGELFF

v_call: TRBV12-3/TRBV12-4
j_call: TRBJ2-7
clone_size: many
d_call: TRBD1
cdr3_nt: TGTGCCAGCAGTTCAGGACAGGGGCTCGAGCAGTACTTC
cdr3_aa: CASSSGQGLEQYF

v_call: TRBV12-3/TRBV12-4
j_call: TRBJ1-2
clone_size: many
d_call: TRBD1
cdr3_nt: TGTGCCAGCAGTCCCCGGCGGGGACAGGTCTATGGCTACACCTTC
cdr3_aa: CASSPRRGQVYGYTF

v_call: TRBV2
j_call: TRBJ2-2
clone_size: many
d_call: TRBD2
cdr3_nt: TGTGCCAGCAGTGAGTCTAGCGGCTTCCCCGGGGAGCTGTTTTTT
cdr3_aa: CASSESSGFPGELFF

v_call: TRBV5-1
j_call: TRBJ2-2
clone_size: many
d_call: -
cdr3_nt: TGCGCCAGCAGCTTGTGGTGGGAGAGGGACACCGGGGAGCTGTTTTTT
cdr3_aa: CASSLWWERDTGELFF

v_call: TRBV20-1
j_call: TRBJ1-5
clone_size: many
d_call: -
cdr3_nt: TGCAGTGCTAGAGATGGGGGGGGACGAAGCAATCAGCCCCAGCATTTT
cdr3_aa: CSARDGGGRSNQPQHF

v_call: TRBV20-1
j_call: TRBJ1-3
clone_size: -
d_call: -
cdr3_nt: TGCAGTGCTAGCCCTTGGGACAACGGAAACACCATATATTTT
cdr3_aa: CSASPWDNGNTIYF

v_call: TRBV9
j_call: TRBJ1-2
clone_size: many
d_call: TRBD1
cdr3_nt: TGTGCCAGCAGGGGACAGGGCAACGACTATGGCTACACCTTC
cdr3_aa: CASRGQGNDYGYTF

v_call: TRBV11-3
j_call: TRBJ1-3
clone_size: few
d_call: TRBD1
cdr3_nt: TGTGCCAGCAGCAAGAGACAGGGATTGGATTCTTCTGGAAACACCATATATTTT
cdr3_aa: CASSKRQGLDSSGNTIYF

v_call: TRBV2
j_call: TRBJ1-4
clone_size: -
d_call: TRBD1
cdr3_nt: TGTGCCAGCACGGCAGGGGGTAATGAAAAACTGTTTTTT
cdr3_aa: CASTAGGNEKLFF

v_call: TRBV7-8
j_call: TRBJ2-5
clone_size: many
d_call: -
cdr3_nt: TGTGCCAGCAGCTCGCAATCGGGGCACCACTTC
cdr3_aa: CASSSQSGHHF

v_call: TRBV20-1
j_call: TRBJ1-1
clone_size: many
d_call: -
cdr3_nt: TGCAGTGCCGCGCGGGTTGAAGCTTTCTTT
cdr3_aa: CSAARVEAFF

v_call: TRBV25-1
j_call: TRBJ2-7
clone_size: -
d_call: TRBD1
cdr3_nt: TGTGCCAGCAGCCGAGGGACAGGCTCAACCTACGAGCAGTACTTC
cdr3_aa: CASSRGTGSTYEQYF

v_call: TRBV19
j_call: TRBJ2-7
clone_size: many
d_call: -
cdr3_nt: TGTGCCAGTACCCCCCGTAGGGGGTACTCCTACGAGCAGTACTTC
cdr3_aa: CASTPRRGYSYEQYF

v_call: TRBV29-1
j_call: TRBJ1-2
clone_size: -
d_call: -
cdr3_nt: TGCAGCTTTGGGGAAACAGGGCCCGACTATGGCTACACCTTC
cdr3_aa: CSFGETGPDYGYTF

v_call: TRBV7-8
j_call: TRBJ2-7
clone_size: once
d_call: TRBD2
cdr3_nt: TGTGCCAGCAGCTTTGGGAGCGGGGGGTACAATGAGCAGTACTTC
cdr3_aa: CASSFGSGGYNEQYF

v_call: TRBV5-1
j_call: TRBJ1-3
clone_size: -
d_call: -
cdr3_nt: TGCGCCAGCAGCGTCCAGGGGATGTATTCTGGAAACACCATATATTTT
cdr3_aa: CASSVQGMYSGNTIYF

v_call: TRBV11-2
j_call: TRBJ2-5
clone_size: many
d_call: TRBD2
cdr3_nt: TGTGCCAGCAGCTCTCGAGGACTAGCGGGAGGCCAAGAGACCCAGTACTTC
cdr3_aa: CASSSRGLAGGQETQYF

v_call: TRBV7-2
j_call: TRBJ2-7
clone_size: many
d_call: TRBD1
cdr3_nt: TGTGCCAGCAGCTTAGAGACAGGGGGCTACGAGCAGTACTTC
cdr3_aa: CASSLETGGYEQYF

v_call: TRBV12-3/TRBV12-4
j_call: TRBJ1-2
clone_size: many
d_call: -
cdr3_nt: TGTGCCAGCAACCTCGGACAGTTTGGCTATGGCTACACCTTC
cdr3_aa: CASNLGQFGYGYTF

v_call: TRBV24-1
j_call: TRBJ2-5
clone_size: many
d_call: -
cdr3_nt: TGTGCCACCAGTGATCTGCCGGGACGCGGGGAGACCCAGTACTTC
cdr3_aa: CATSDLPGRGETQYF

v_call: TRBV12-3/TRBV12-4
j_call: TRBJ2-2
clone_size: few
d_call: TRBD2
cdr3_nt: TGTGCCAGGCCACCAATAGCGGGGGGGACGAACACCGGGGAGCTGTTTTTT
cdr3_aa: CARPPIAGGTNTGELFF

v_call: TRBV19
j_call: TRBJ1-4
clone_size: many
d_call: -
cdr3_nt: TGTGCCAGTAGTTTTTCGGACAGTCGCGGTGAAAAACTGTTTTTT
cdr3_aa: CASSFSDSRGEKLFF

v_call: TRBV25-1
j_call: TRBJ1-1
clone_size: -
d_call: TRBD1
cdr3_nt: TGTGCCAGCAGTGAGACAGGGAGGACTTTCTTT
cdr3_aa: CASSETGRTFF

v_call: TRBV19
j_call: TRBJ1-2
clone_size: many
d_call: -
cdr3_nt: TGTGCCAGTAGTATCGGGGGGTCTGGCTACACCTTC
cdr3_aa: CASSIGGSGYTF

v_call: TRBV2
j_call: TRBJ1-5
clone_size: many
d_call: TRBD1
cdr3_nt: TGTGCCAGCAAGGGACAGGGGGCTCAGCCCCAGCATTTT
cdr3_aa: CASKGQGAQPQHF

v_call: TRBV4-1
j_call: TRBJ1-4
clone_size: -
d_call: -
cdr3_nt: TGCGCCAGCACACAAGTCTGGGGGGAAAAACTGTTTTTT
cdr3_aa: CASTQVWGEKLFF

v_call: TRBV6-5
j_call: TRBJ2-2
clone_size: -
d_call: TRBD1
cdr3_nt: TGTGCCAGCAGTGGACAGGGGCGAGGGGAGCTGTTTTTT
cdr3_aa: CASSGQGRGELFF

v_call: TRBV2
j_call: TRBJ2-5
clone_size: few
d_call: -
cdr3_nt: TGTGCCAGCAGTCGACTCAGCACAAAAGAGACCCAGTACTTC
cdr3_aa: CASSRLSTKETQYF

v_call: TRBV10-3
j_call: TRBJ2-5
clone_size: many
d_call: TRBD2
cdr3_nt: TGTGCCATCAGTGGAACTAGCGGGGGGCAAGAGACCCAGTACTTC
cdr3_aa: CAISGTSGGQETQYF

v_call: TRBV19
j_call: TRBJ2-2
clone_size: -
d_call: -
cdr3_nt: TGTGCCAGTAAGATGAGTTCGAACACCGGGGAGCTGTTTTTT
cdr3_aa: CASKMSSNTGELFF

v_call: TRBV29-1
j_call: TRBJ2-5
clone_size: -
d_call: TRBD2
cdr3_nt: TGCAGCGTCCGAGGTAGCGGGTTATGGACCCAGTACTTC
cdr3_aa: CSVRGSGLWTQYF

v_call: TRBV12-3/TRBV12-4
j_call: TRBJ1-5
clone_size: -
d_call: TRBD1
cdr3_nt: TGTGCCAGCAGTTCCGGGACAGGCCGATATAGCAATCAGCCCCAGCATTTT
cdr3_aa: CASSSGTGRYSNQPQHF

v_call: TRBV29-1
j_call: TRBJ2-2
clone_size: -
d_call: -
cdr3_nt: TGCAGCGTCCGACAGAGCCCTGACACCGGGGAGCTGTTTTTT
cdr3_aa: CSVRQSPDTGELFF

v_call: TRBV7-2
j_call: TRBJ2-7
clone_size: many
d_call: TRBD2
cdr3_nt: TGTGCCAGCAGCCCGTCTCGGACTAGCGAGCTCTACGAGCAGTACTTC
cdr3_aa: CASSPSRTSELYEQYF

v_call: TRBV10-3
j_call: TRBJ1-1
clone_size: -
d_call: TRBD1
cdr3_nt: TGTGCCATCAGTGACACGCTAGCAGGGGGCCAATCTTTCTTT
cdr3_aa: CAISDTLAGGQSFF